This TCR beta chain was profiled in a study of blood T cell repertoires in COVID-19. Across the study: Samples of COVID-19 (acute and convalescent) were obtained from the United States, Italy and Spain. PBMCs, B-cell-depleted T cells, or T cells provided the cDNA or gDNA that made up the material.

Per the study methods: Amplification from reference gene primers served as the basis for estimated nucleated cell counts. Only in-frame clones appear in the TCRdb table, and some are missing; sequencing was by immunoSEQ multiplex PCR. V and J calls and clone size are copied from that table; D and trimming were computed from the DNA. The sample has roughly 95,000 clones, about 80% seen once. This CDR3 has 15 residues. The germline CDR1 and CDR2 sequences are SGHAT and FQNNGV. V lost 3 bases to trimming and J lost 7 bases; unmatched junction nucleotides: 6. The V gene is TRBV11-2, the J gene TRBJ1-6; 7 nucleotides match TRBD1. The sequence derives from an elderly man with acute or convalescent COVID-19. Input material: peripheral blood. In nucleotides, the CDR3 is TGTGCCAGCAGCTTCGACAGGGCTAAAAATTCACCCCTCCACTTT. Amino acids: CASSFDRAKNSPLHF.